This T cell receptor (beta chain) was profiled in a study of blood T cell repertoires in COVID-19 (dated by TCRdb to the early 2020s). Context from the whole study: Samples from collaborators originated in the United States, Italy and Spain and spanned both the acute and convalescent phases of COVID-19. Nearly every sample came with metadata listing a de-identified subject ID, COVID-19 status, age in years and sex. The prospective study material was composed of cDNA or gDNA derived from T cells, B-cell-depleted T cells, or PBMCs. A freely available public database, intended as a resource for researchers studying the immune response to SARS-CoV-2, is where the repertoires were released. Samples were obtained from the ongoing ImmuneRACE study (first 160 participants) and from over 1,000 subjects provided by 6 global collaborators. Where available, HLA class I and class II types were obtained from metadata supplied by the sample provider rather than from assay-based typing. Deeply sampled blood TCRbeta repertoires from subjects exposed to, actively infected with, or recovered from COVID-19 were included in the dataset. Overall study results and their limits: Clinical and demographic metadata were provided uncurated, with the amount varying by source and participant.

With regard to this clone: No antigen is known for it. No much larger clone is present one base from it, and per-base qualities are unavailable.

Participants in the prospective study were aged about 18 to 89 years, lived in under 30 United States geographic areas, and enrolled through a virtual design. To assign participants to cohorts, the prospective study relied on clinical history that participants themselves reported in a screening survey and a study questionnaire. Exposed participants had been in contact, within 2 weeks of entering the study, with a person who had a PCR-confirmed or clinician-diagnosed case of COVID-19. In the prospective study, mobile phlebotomists collected whole blood, serum and a nasopharyngeal or oropharyngeal swab from each participant. Participants in the prospective study had the option to provide additional blood draws and questionnaires over a 2-month period. Prospective study blood samples were shipped either frozen or at room temperature before DNA extraction. The CDR3 starts with the cysteine, ends with the phenylalanine, and has 16 residues. The retained sequence is limited to the CDR3, 48 bases, with the frame set at the first base. CDR1 and CDR2, per the germline V gene, are MNHNS and SASEGT. V is reduced by 4 bases and J by 3 bases, leaving a spacing of 16 bases between them.

TCRbeta CDR3 regions were amplified from genomic DNA by means of the immunoSEQ Assay, a bias-controlled multiplex PCR. In the source study's methods: The number of nucleated cells in each sample was estimated by amplification of reference gene primers within the assay. To quantify the absolute abundance of each unique TCRbeta CDR3 rearrangement, sequence reads were collapsed and filtered. For each sample, productive Simpson clonality was calculated as the square root of Simpson's diversity index over productive rearrangements. The source is immuneACCESS, and TCRdb retained only in-frame sequences with V and J called. Part of the clones is not carried over; for the studies checked, unresolved V genes explain less than half of this, and the remainder is unexplained. V and J calls and clone size come straight from that table; D and trimming were deduced from the DNA. In all, the sample holds some 320,000 clones, and around nine tenths of those were seen once. The ten biggest clones cover about 4% of the sample.

The sample taken for sequencing was PBMCs or T cells enriched from blood (not recorded which). This chain joins TRBV6-1 to TRBJ1-3, with no D gene named confidently. The TCR was taken from a woman in her twenties or thirties who had been exposed to COVID-19. The DNA is TGTGCCAGCAGTGCCAACTCGGAGGGTCTTGGAAACACCATATATTTT. It is translated as CASSANSEGLGNTIYF.